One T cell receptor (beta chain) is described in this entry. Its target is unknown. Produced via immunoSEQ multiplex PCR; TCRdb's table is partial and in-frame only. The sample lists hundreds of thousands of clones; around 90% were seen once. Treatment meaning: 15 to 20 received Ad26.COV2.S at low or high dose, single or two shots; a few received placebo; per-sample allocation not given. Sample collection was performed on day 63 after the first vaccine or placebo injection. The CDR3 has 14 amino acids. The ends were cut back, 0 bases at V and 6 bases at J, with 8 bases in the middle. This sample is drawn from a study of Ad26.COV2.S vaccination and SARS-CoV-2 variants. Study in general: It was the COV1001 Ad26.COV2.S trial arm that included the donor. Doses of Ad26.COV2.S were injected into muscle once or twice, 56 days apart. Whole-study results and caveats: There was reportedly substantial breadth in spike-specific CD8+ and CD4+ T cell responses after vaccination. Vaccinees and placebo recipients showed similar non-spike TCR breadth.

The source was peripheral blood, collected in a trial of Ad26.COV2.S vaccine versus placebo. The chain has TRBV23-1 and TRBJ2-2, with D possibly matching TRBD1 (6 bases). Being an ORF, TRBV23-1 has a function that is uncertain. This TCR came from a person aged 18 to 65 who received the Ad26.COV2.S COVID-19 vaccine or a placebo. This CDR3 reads CASSQSTGAGELFF. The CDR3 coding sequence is TGCGCCAGCAGTCAATCGACAGGAGCCGGGGAGCTGTTTTTT.